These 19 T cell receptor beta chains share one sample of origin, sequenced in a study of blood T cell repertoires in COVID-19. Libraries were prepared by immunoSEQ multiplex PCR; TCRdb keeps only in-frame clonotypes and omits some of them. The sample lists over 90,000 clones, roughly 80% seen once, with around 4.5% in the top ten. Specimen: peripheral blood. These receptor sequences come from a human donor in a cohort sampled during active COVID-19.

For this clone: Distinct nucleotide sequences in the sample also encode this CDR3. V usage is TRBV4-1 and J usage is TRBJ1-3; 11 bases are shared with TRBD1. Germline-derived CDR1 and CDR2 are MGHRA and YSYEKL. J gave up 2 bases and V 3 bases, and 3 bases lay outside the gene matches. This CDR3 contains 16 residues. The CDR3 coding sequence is TGCGCCAGCAGCCAGGGACAGGGGGTAACTGGAAACACCATATATTTT. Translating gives CASSQGQGVTGNTIYF.

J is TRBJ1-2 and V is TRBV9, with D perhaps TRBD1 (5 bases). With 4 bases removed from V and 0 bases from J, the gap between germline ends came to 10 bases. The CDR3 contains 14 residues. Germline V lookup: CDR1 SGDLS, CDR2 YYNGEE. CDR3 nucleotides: TGTGCCAGCAGCCCATCGACAGCTAACTATGGCTACACCTTC. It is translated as CASSPSTANYGYTF.

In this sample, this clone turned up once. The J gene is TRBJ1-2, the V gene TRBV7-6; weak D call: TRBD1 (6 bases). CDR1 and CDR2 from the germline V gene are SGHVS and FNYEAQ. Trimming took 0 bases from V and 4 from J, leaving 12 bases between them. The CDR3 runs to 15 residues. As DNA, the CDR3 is TGTGCCAGCAGCTTAGCGGGACAAGACGGCTATGGCTACACCTTC. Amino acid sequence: CASSLAGQDGYGYTF. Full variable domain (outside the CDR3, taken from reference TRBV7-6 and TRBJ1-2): GAGVSQSPRYKVTKRGQDVALRCDPISGHVSLYWYRQALGQGPEFLTYFNYEAQQDKSGLPNDRFSAERPEGSISTLTIQRTEQRDSAMYRCASSLAGQDGYGYTFGSGTRLTVV.

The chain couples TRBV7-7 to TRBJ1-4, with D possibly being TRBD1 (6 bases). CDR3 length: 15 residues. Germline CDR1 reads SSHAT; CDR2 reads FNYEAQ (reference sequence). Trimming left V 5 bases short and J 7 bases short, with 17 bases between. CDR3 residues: CASSPLTGSAEKLFF. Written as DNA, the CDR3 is TGTGCCAGCAGCCCCCTTACAGGGTCGGCTGAAAAACTGTTTTTT.

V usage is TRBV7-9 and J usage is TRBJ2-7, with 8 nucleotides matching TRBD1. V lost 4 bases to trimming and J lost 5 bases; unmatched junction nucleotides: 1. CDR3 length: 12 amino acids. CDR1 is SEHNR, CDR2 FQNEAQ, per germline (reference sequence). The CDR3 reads CASSSTGDEQYF. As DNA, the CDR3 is TGTGCCAGCAGCTCGACAGGGGACGAGCAGTACTTC.

CDR3 protein: CASSLGTGTLYF. The CDR3 DNA follows: TGTGCCAGCAGCTTGGGGACAGGGACACTCTATTTT. This rearrangement joins TRBV5-4 to TRBJ2-3; 8 bases map to TRBD1. CDR3 length: 12 amino acids. With 0 bases clipped from V and 15 bases from J, the junction kept 6 bases outside the gene matches. Germline-derived CDR1 and CDR2 are SGHNT and YYREEE (reference sequence). Complete variable domain (other parts from reference TRBV5-4 and TRBJ2-3): ETGVTQSPTHLIKTRGQQVTLRCSSQSGHNTVSWYQQALGQGPQFIFQYYREEENGRGNFPPRFSGLQFPNYSSELNVNALELDDSALYLCASSLGTGTLYFGPGTRLTVL.

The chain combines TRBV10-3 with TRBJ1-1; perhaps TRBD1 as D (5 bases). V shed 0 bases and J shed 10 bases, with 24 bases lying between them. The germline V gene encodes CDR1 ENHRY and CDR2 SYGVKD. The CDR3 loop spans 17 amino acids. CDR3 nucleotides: TGTGCCATCAGTGAGTCGTCCCGCGGGACGATTAAAGAAAGAGCTTTCTTT. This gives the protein CAISESSRGTIKERAFF.

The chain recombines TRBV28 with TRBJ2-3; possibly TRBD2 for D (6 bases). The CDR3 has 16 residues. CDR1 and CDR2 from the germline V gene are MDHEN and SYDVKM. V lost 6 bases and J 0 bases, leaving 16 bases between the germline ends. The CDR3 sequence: CASSTPSRGSTDTQYF. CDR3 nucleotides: TGTGCCAGCAGCACCCCCTCCCGGGGGAGCACAGATACGCAGTATTTT.

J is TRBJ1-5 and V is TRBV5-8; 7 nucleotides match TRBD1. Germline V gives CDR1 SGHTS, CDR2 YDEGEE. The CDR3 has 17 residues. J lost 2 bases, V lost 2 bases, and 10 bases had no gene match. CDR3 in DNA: TGTGCCAGCAGCTTAGACAGGGCCCTCGGCGGCAATCAGCCCCAGCATTTT. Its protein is CASSLDRALGGNQPQHF.

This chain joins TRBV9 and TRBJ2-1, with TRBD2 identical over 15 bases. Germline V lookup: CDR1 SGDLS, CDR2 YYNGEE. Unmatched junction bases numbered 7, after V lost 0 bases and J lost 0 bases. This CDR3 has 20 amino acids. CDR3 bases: TGTGCCAGCAGCGTAGGAGTAGGGACTAGCGGGGGGAGCTCCTACAATGAGCAGTTCTTC. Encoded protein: CASSVGVGTSGGSSYNEQFF.

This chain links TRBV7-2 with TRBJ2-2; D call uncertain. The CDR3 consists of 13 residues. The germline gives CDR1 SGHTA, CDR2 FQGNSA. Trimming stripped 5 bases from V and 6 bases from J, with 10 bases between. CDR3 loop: CASSPDLAGELFF. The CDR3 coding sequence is TGTGCCAGCAGCCCCGACTTAGCCGGGGAGCTGTTTTTT.

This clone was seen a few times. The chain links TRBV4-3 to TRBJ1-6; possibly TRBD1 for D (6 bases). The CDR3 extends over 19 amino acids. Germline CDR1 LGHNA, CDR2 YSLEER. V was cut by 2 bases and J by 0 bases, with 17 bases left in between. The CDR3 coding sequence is TGCGCCAGCAGCCAAAGCTGGATAGGGGGAAACTCCTATAATTCACCCCTCCACTTT. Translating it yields CASSQSWIGGNSYNSPLHF.

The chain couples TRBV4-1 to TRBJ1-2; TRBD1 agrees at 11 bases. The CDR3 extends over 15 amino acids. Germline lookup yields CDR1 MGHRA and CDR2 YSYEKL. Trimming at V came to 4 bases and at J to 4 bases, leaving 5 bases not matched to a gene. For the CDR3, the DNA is TGCGCCAGCAGCCCGTCCGGGACAGGGGGCTATGGCTACACCTTC. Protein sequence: CASSPSGTGGYGYTF.

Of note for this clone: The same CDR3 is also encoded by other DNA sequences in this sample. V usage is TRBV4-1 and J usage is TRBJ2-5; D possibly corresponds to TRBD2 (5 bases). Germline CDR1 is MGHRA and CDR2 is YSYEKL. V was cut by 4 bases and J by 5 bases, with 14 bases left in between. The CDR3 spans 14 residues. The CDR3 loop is CASSPGGLRETQYF. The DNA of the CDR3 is TGCGCCAGCAGCCCCGGAGGTTTAAGGGAGACCCAGTACTTC.

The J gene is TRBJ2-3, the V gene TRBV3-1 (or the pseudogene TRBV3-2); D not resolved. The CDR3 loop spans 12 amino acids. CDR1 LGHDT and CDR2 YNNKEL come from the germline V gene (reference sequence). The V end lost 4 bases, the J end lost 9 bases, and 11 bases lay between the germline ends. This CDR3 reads CASSLSRMTQYF. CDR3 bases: TGTGCCAGCAGCCTATCTAGGATGACGCAGTATTTT.

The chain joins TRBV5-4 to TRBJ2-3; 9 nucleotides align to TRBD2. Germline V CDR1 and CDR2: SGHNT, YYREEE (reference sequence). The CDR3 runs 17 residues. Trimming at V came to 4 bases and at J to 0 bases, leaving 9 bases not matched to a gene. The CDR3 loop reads CASSRPGGGASTDTQYF. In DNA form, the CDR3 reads TGTGCCAGCAGCCGCCCTGGCGGGGGGGCTAGCACAGATACGCAGTATTTT.

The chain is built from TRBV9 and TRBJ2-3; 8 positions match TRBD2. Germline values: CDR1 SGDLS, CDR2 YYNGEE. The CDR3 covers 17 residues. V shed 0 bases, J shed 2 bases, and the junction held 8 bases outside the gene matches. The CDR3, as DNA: TGTGCCAGCAGCGTAGAAAGCGGCGGGGGGCACACAGATACGCAGTATTTT. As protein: CASSVESGGGHTDTQYF.

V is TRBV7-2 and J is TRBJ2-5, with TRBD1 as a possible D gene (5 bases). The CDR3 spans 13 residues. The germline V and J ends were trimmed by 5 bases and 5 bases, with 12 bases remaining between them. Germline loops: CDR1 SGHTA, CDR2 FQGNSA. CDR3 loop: CASSGRHRETQYF. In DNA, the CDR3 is TGTGCCAGCAGCGGCCGGCACAGGGAGACCCAGTACTTC.

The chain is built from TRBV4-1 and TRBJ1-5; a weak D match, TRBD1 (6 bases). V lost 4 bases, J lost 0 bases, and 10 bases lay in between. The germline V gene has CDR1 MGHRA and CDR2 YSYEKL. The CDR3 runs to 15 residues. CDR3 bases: TGCGCCAGCAGCCTAGCGACAGGTAGCAATCAGCCCCAGCATTTT. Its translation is CASSLATGSNQPQHF.